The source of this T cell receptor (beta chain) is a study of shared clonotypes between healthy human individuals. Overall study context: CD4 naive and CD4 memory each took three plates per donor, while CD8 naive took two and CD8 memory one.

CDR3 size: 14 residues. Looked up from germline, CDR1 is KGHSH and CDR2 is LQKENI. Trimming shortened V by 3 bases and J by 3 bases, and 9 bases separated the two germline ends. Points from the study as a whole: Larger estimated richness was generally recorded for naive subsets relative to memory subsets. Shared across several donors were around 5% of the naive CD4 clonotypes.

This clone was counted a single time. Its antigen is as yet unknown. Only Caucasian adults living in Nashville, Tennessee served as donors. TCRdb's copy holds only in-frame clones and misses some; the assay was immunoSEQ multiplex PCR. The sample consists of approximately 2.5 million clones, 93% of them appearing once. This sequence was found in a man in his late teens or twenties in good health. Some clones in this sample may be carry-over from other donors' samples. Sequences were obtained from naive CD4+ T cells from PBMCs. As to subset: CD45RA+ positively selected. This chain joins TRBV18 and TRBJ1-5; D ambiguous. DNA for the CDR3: TGTGCCAGCTCACCGACGGTGTCCAATCAGCCCCAGCATTTT. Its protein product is CASSPTVSNQPQHF.